The T cell receptor beta chain under discussion was sequenced for a study of regulatory T cells in long-lasting Graves disease. V was cut by 10 bases and J by 7 bases, with 23 bases left in between. There are 15 residues in the CDR3. In germline, CDR1 is MDHEN, CDR2 SYDVKM. Study outcomes and limitations: Comparison showed that persistent patients shared more public clonotypes (over 2,500) than new patients (approximately 930). Having only a small sample size may have limited accuracy.

The time point denotes: newly diagnosed GD, antithyroid drugs for less than 3 months. Isolated PBMC RNA provided the starting material for the TCR library. Enrollment of patients was through an endocrinology department in Xi'an, China. Construction of TCR beta libraries relied on iRepertoire HTBI primers and on Arm-PCR targeting CDR3 regions. MiXCR, run by TCRdb on the multiplex PCR reads, gives a single entry per CDR3 protein. The table shows 550,000 to 700,000 distinct CDR3 sequences, with around 16% occurring only once. This clonotype was counted ten times or more. The antigen is not known. These data are also associated with another study on T cells in Graves' hyperthyroidism and ophthalmopathy. That source reports: Most thyroid clonotypes expanded above 0.001 appeared in blood too.

The chain employs TRBV28 and TRBJ2-1, with unresolved D. Sequenced here: peripheral blood mononuclear cells (PBMCs), sampled at new diagnosis, from a patient treated with antithyroid drugs. This receptor was obtained from a man younger than 35 with Graves disease. The CDR3 nucleotides are TGTGCCACCTCGACCCCAGACACGATGGTGAATGAGCAGTTCTTC. Protein: CATSTPDTMVNEQFF.